Here is one T cell receptor (beta chain) with its context. The data originate from a study of blood T cell repertoires in COVID-19. Study-wide background: Nucleic acid was either cDNA or gDNA, and it came from T cells, B-cell-depleted T cells, or PBMCs.

Using immunoSEQ multiplex PCR, the repertoire was profiled, and TCRdb retains in-frame clones only, with some absent. The sample has under 60,000 clones; around 83% are singletons. The length of the CDR3 is 14 residues. CDR1 and CDR2 from the germline V gene are GTSNPN and SVGIG (reference sequence). Deletions cut 3 bases from V and 2 bases from J, with 10 bases between. Sequenced: peripheral blood. The sequence was collected from a human donor in a cohort sampled during active COVID-19. V is TRBV30 and J is TRBJ1-4; the D is unclear. Written as DNA, the CDR3 is TGTGCCTGGAGCCGGGGTGCCACTAATGAAAAACTGTTTTTT. This sequence encodes CAWSRGATNEKLFF. The entire variable domain, with the rest obtained from reference TRBV30 and TRBJ1-4, is as follows: SQTIHQWPATLVQPVGSPLSLECTVEGTSNPNLYWYRQAAGRGLQLLFYSVGIGQISSEVPQNLSASRPQDRQFILSSKKLLLSDSGFYLCAWSRGATNEKLFFGSGTQLSVL.